This entry lists 24 T cell receptor beta chains sequenced from one sample in a study of blood T cell repertoires in COVID-19. Generated by immunoSEQ multiplex PCR, the TCRdb table keeps only in-frame clones and is missing some. This sample has roughly 280,000 clones, with 80% to 90% found just once. Material for sequencing was peripheral blood. The receptors shown here come from a woman aged 70-85 years with acute or convalescent COVID-19.

The rearrangement links TRBV5-1 to TRBJ2-5; D is unclear. Germline values: CDR1 SGHRS, CDR2 YFSETQ. V was cut by 3 bases and J by 5 bases, with 8 bases left in between. This CDR3 comprises 12 residues. CDR3 sequence reads: CASSSSSETQYF. CDR3 nucleotide sequence: TGCGCCAGCAGCTCCTCCAGTGAGACCCAGTACTTC. Using reference TRBV5-1 and TRBJ2-5 for the parts outside the CDR3, the full variable domain is KAGVTQTPRYLIKTRGQQVTLSCSPISGHRSVSWYQQTPGQGLQFLFEYFSETQRNKGNFPGRFSGRQFSNSRSEMNVSTLELGDSALYLCASSSSSETQYFGPGTRLLVL.

The chain uses TRBV6-5 and TRBJ1-3; TRBD1 aligns across 7 bases. The trim removed 5 bases at V and 4 bases at J, leaving 5 bases unmatched. Germline assignment: CDR1 MNHEY and CDR2 SVGAGI. The CDR3 length is 14 residues. The CDR3 reads CASSPTGRGNTIYF. The CDR3 nucleotides are TGTGCCAGCAGTCCGACAGGGCGCGGAAACACCATATATTTT.

This clone was observed once. The rearrangement joins TRBV29-1 to TRBJ1-4; D is ambiguous. There are 12 residues in the CDR3. Germline V lookup: CDR1 SQVTM, CDR2 ANQGSEA. V lost 6 bases and J 8 bases, leaving 13 bases between the germline ends. The CDR3 sequence: CSVRREGEKLFF. The CDR3 DNA reads TGCAGCGTCCGGAGGGAAGGCGAAAAACTGTTTTTT.

The chain has TRBV7-9 and TRBJ1-6; the match to TRBD1 covers 8 bases. Unmatched junction bases numbered 3, after V lost 1 base and J lost 7 bases. This CDR3 has 15 residues. Germline CDR1 and CDR2: SEHNR and FQNEAQ (reference sequence). CDR3: CASSLGRQGNSPLHF. The CDR3 DNA reads as TGTGCCAGCAGCTTAGGGAGACAGGGGAATTCACCCCTCCACTTT.

This chain joins TRBV4-1 and TRBJ1-4; no clear D gene. The CDR3 has 16 residues. V was trimmed by 4 bases and J by 5 bases, leaving 17 bases between them. Germline assignment: CDR1 MGHRA and CDR2 YSYEKL. The DNA for the CDR3 is TGCGCCAGCAGCCCCAACTTAATGAGCTTAAATGAAAAACTGTTTTTT. It specifies CASSPNLMSLNEKLFF.

Remarks on this clone: Other DNA variants within this sample encode the same CDR3. CDR3 sequence (DNA): TGTGCCACCAGCGGAACAGGTCAGCCCCAGCATTTT. As protein: CATSGTGQPQHF. This chain uses TRBV15 with TRBJ1-5; the D gene is possibly TRBD1 (5 bases). This CDR3 contains 12 residues. CDR1 is LNHNV, CDR2 YYDKDF, per germline (reference sequence). Trimming removed 5 bases at V and 6 bases at J, with 8 bases between.

This sequence joins TRBV19 and TRBJ1-3; 8 nucleotides match TRBD1. CDR1 and CDR2 from the germline V gene are LNHDA and SQIVND (reference sequence). The CDR3 runs 16 residues. Trimming at V came to 2 bases and at J to 4 bases, leaving 7 bases not matched to a gene. The CDR3 bases are TGTGCCAGTAGTATAAGCGACAGGGGAGCGGGAAACACCATATATTTT. It is translated as CASSISDRGAGNTIYF. Together with reference TRBV19 and TRBJ1-3, the CDR3 gives the full variable domain: DGGITQSPKYLFRKEGQNVTLSCEQNLNHDAMYWYRQDPGQGLRLIYYSQIVNDFQKGDIAEGYSVSREKKESFPLTVTSAQKNPTAFYLCASSISDRGAGNTIYFGEGSWLTVV.

The chain combines TRBV19 with TRBJ1-5; 7 positions match TRBD1. The CDR3 contains 13 residues. Trimming removed 5 bases from V and 7 bases from J; junction bases left unmatched: 5. Germline values: CDR1 LNHDA, CDR2 SQIVND (reference sequence). In DNA, the CDR3 is TGTGCCAGTAGTGTGACAGGGCAACAGCCCCAGCATTTT. Protein: CASSVTGQQPQHF.

The gene calls are TRBV6-5 and TRBJ1-2, with 11 bases identical to TRBD1. The CDR3 is 14 amino acids. V trimming: 8 bases; J trimming: 2 bases; junction bases outside the gene matches: 4. Germline V gene lookup returns CDR1 MNHEY and CDR2 SVGAGI. Written as DNA, the CDR3 is TGTGCCAGCGGGCGGACAGGGGGCAACTATGGCTACACCTTC. Translated: CASGRTGGNYGYTF.

Remarks on this clone: This same CDR3 is encoded by further DNA sequences in the sample. V is TRBV18 and J is TRBJ1-1; the match to TRBD1 covers 9 bases. The CDR3 loop spans 14 amino acids. V lost 3 bases, J lost 5 bases, and 4 bases stayed unmatched. Germline loops: CDR1 KGHSH, CDR2 LQKENI. The CDR3 sequence is CASSPDRGGTEAFF. CDR3 sequence (DNA): TGTGCCAGCTCACCCGACAGGGGGGGGACTGAAGCTTTCTTT.

The genes are TRBV3-1 (or the pseudogene TRBV3-2) and TRBJ2-5, with a weak D call TRBD2 (5 bases). V was clipped by 4 bases and J by 7 bases, with 19 bases between them. In germline, CDR1 is LGHDT, CDR2 YNNKEL (reference sequence). The CDR3 extends over 15 amino acids. CDR3 region: CASSPLRPGRGTQYF. The CDR3 DNA sequence: TGTGCCAGCAGCCCTTTGCGGCCGGGGAGAGGGACCCAGTACTTC.

CDR3 nucleotide sequence: TGTGCAACAAATAGCGGGGGGGCAGATACGCAGTATTTT. Its protein product is CATNSGGADTQYF. The V and J genes are TRBV6-5 and TRBJ2-3; the match to TRBD2 covers 11 bases. The CDR3 has 13 residues. From germline, CDR1 is MNHEY and CDR2 SVGAGI.

V usage is TRBV2 and J usage is TRBJ1-2; a possible D gene is TRBD1 (5 bases). Per germline, CDR1 SNHLY and CDR2 FYNNEI. CDR3 length: 15 residues. V lost 8 bases to trimming and J lost 2 bases, with 18 bases between them. The CDR3 loop reads CASDQVRTRNYGYTF. CDR3 bases: TGTGCCAGCGACCAGGTCAGGACAAGAAACTATGGCTACACCTTC.

The DNA of the CDR3 is TGTGCCAGCAGCGTAGGAGAGACAGCCATAAACACTGAAGCTTTCTTT. Translating it yields CASSVGETAINTEAFF. V usage is TRBV9 and J usage is TRBJ1-1; D might be TRBD1 (5 bases). Trimming shortened V by 0 bases and J by 2 bases, and 14 bases separated the two germline ends. CDR1 is SGDLS and CDR2 is YYNGEE in the germline V gene. This CDR3 contains 16 residues.

Details on this clone: Other DNA variants within this sample encode the same CDR3. The chain combines TRBV12-3 or TRBV12-4 with TRBJ2-5, with 7 bases aligning to TRBD1. The CDR3 consists of 13 residues. V shed 6 bases and J 2 bases; nucleotides not matched to a gene: 3. The CDR3 region has the DNA TGTGCCAGCAGCCGGGACAGACAAGAGACCCAGTACTTC. Translated, it gives CASSRDRQETQYF.

Note on this clone: The same CDR3 is also encoded by other DNA sequences in this sample. The CDR3 sequence: CASSVGSGSTEAFF. CDR3 DNA: TGTGCCAGCAGCGTAGGAAGCGGGAGCACTGAAGCTTTCTTT. The chain employs TRBV9 and TRBJ1-1; D is uncertain. Germline V gene lookup returns CDR1 SGDLS and CDR2 YYNGEE. The length of the CDR3 is 14 residues. The V end lost 0 bases, the J end lost 4 bases, and 10 bases lay between the germline ends.

This chain uses TRBV27 with TRBJ1-3; D is possibly TRBD1 (5 bases). Trimming shortened V by 5 bases and J by 4 bases, and 9 bases separated the two germline ends. The CDR3 runs to 13 residues. Germline V gene data show CDR1 as MNHEY and CDR2 as SMNVEV (reference sequence). CDR3 amino acids: CASSPRGGNTIYF. In DNA form, the CDR3 reads TGTGCCAGCAGTCCCCGGGGGGGAAACACCATATATTTT.

The V and J genes are TRBV5-1 and TRBJ1-1; unclear D gene. The CDR3 contains 13 residues. In germline, CDR1 is SGHRS, CDR2 YFSETQ. Trimming pared 5 bases from V and 0 bases from J, leaving 8 bases between. CDR3 in amino acids: CASREPMNTEAFF. CDR3 nucleotides: TGCGCCAGCAGAGAGCCCATGAACACTGAAGCTTTCTTT.

This chain joins TRBV3-1 (or the pseudogene TRBV3-2) and TRBJ1-1; D gene uncertain. There are 15 residues in the CDR3. From germline, CDR1 is LGHDT and CDR2 YNNKEL (reference sequence). Trimming removed 1 base from V and 6 bases from J, with 15 bases in between. The chain's CDR3 is CASSQGSLESAEAFF. For the CDR3, the DNA is TGTGCCAGCAGCCAAGGTTCGCTGGAGTCCGCTGAAGCTTTCTTT.

The J gene is TRBJ2-2, the V gene TRBV9, with D possibly TRBD2 on 6 matching bases. The germline gives CDR1 SGDLS, CDR2 YYNGEE. V lost 2 bases and J 5 bases, leaving 13 bases between the germline ends. This CDR3 is 15 amino acids long. The CDR3 protein is CASSVGGEGTGELFF. CDR3 nucleotide sequence: TGTGCCAGCAGCGTCGGAGGGGAAGGGACCGGGGAGCTGTTTTTT. The variable domain in full, completed from reference TRBV9 and TRBJ2-2, reads DSGVTQTPKHLITATGQRVTLRCSPRSGDLSVYWYQQSLDQGLQFLIQYYNGEERAKGNILERFSAQQFPDLHSELNLSSLELGDSALYFCASSVGGEGTGELFFGEGSRLTVL.

The chain couples TRBV7-9 to TRBJ2-1, with no clear D. The germline CDR1 and CDR2 sequences are SEHNR and FQNEAQ (reference sequence). The CDR3 is 14 amino acids. Trimming took off 5 bases at V and 1 base at J, with 9 bases between the two ends. The CDR3 region is CASSLSTSYNEQFF. CDR3 DNA: TGTGCCAGCAGCCTGAGCACTTCCTACAATGAGCAGTTCTTC.

The chain recombines TRBV18 with TRBJ1-2; D ambiguous. CDR3 size: 14 residues. V lost 2 bases to trimming and J lost 4 bases, with 11 bases between them. Germline lookup yields CDR1 KGHSH and CDR2 LQKENI. The CDR3 protein is CASSPEYLSYGYTF. The CDR3 nucleotides read TGTGCCAGCTCACCAGAGTACCTATCCTATGGCTACACCTTC.

V usage is TRBV29-1 and J usage is TRBJ2-7, with D possibly TRBD1 on 6 matching bases. Germline values: CDR1 SQVTM, CDR2 ANQGSEA. Trimming removed 6 bases at V and 6 bases at J, with 21 bases between. The CDR3 contains 14 residues. CDR3 sequence (DNA): TGCAGCGTCCGCCAAAGGGGGATCGAGGTCGAGCAGTACTTC. Protein sequence: CSVRQRGIEVEQYF.

This chain joins TRBV5-6 and TRBJ1-1, with 8 bases that match TRBD1. The CDR3 contains 14 residues. Looked up from germline, CDR1 is SGHDT and CDR2 is YYEEEE. Trimming at V came to 5 bases and at J to 1 base, leaving 4 bases not matched to a gene. The CDR3 loop reads CASRMGQANTEAFF. Here the CDR3 DNA reads TGTGCCAGCAGGATGGGACAGGCGAACACTGAAGCTTTCTTT.